This TCR beta chain was sequenced in a study of blood T cell repertoires in COVID-19. Study overall: There were acute and convalescent COVID-19 samples, and they came from the United States, Italy and Spain. T cells, B-cell-depleted T cells, or PBMCs supplied cDNA or gDNA.

Only one count was recorded for this clone. This CDR3 has 14 residues. V lost 2 bases and J 1 base, leaving 5 bases between the germline ends. In germline, CDR1 is LGHDT, CDR2 YNNKEL (reference sequence). Authors' processing steps: Amplification with reference gene primers provided the estimates of nucleated cell counts. The method was immunoSEQ multiplex PCR; TCRdb's version includes in-frame clones alone and lacks a portion of them. That table supplies the V and J calls and clone size; D and trimming were determined from the DNA. The data show some 95,000 clones, with around 82% seen just once and around 9% held by the top ten.

This TCR came from a man in his fifties who had recovered from COVID-19. The sequencing input was peripheral blood. This chain connects TRBV3-1 (or the pseudogene TRBV3-2) to TRBJ1-4; the D gene is possibly TRBD1 (5 bases). DNA of the CDR3: TGTGCCAGCAGCCAAAGGGGAACTAATGAAAAACTGTTTTTT. It yields the protein CASSQRGTNEKLFF.